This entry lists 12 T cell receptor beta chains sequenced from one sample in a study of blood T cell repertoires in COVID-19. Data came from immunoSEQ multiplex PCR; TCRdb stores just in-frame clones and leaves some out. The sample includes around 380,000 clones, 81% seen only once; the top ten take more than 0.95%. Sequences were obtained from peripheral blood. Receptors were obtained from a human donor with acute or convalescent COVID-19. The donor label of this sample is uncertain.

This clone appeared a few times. CDR3 coding DNA: TGTGCCAGCAGCCCGCGGGACAGGTCCTACAATGAGCAGTTCTTC. Translating gives CASSPRDRSYNEQFF. V and J are TRBV14 and TRBJ2-1, with TRBD1 matching over 8 bases. After removal of 4 bases from V and 1 base from J, the junction contained 3 bases not matched to a gene. The CDR3 loop spans 15 amino acids. CDR1 and CDR2 (germline): SGHDN, FVKESK.

Here the CDR3 DNA reads TGCGCCAGCAGATACCAACAGGGAACCCAGCAGTTCTTC. It specifies CASRYQQGTQQFF. The genes are TRBV5-1 and TRBJ2-1, with D maybe TRBD1 (6 bases). The V and J ends lost 5 bases and 11 bases respectively, with 17 bases between them. Looked up from germline, CDR1 is SGHRS and CDR2 is YFSETQ. This CDR3 has 13 amino acids. Full variable domain (remainder filled in from reference TRBV5-1 and TRBJ2-1): KAGVTQTPRYLIKTRGQQVTLSCSPISGHRSVSWYQQTPGQGLQFLFEYFSETQRNKGNFPGRFSGRQFSNSRSEMNVSTLELGDSALYLCASRYQQGTQQFFGPGTRLTVL.

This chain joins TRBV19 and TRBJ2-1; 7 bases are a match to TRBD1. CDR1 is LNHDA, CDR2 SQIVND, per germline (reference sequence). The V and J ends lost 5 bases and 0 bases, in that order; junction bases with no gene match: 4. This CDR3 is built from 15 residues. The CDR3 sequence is CASSLGQDSYNEQFF. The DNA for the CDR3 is TGTGCCAGTAGTTTAGGACAGGACTCCTACAATGAGCAGTTCTTC.

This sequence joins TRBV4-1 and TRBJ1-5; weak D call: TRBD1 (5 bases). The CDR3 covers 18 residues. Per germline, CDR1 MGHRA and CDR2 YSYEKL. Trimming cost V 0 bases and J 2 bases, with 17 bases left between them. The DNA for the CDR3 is TGCGCCAGCAGCCAAGACCGCACGACAGCGGGGGGCAATCAGCCCCAGCATTTT. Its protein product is CASSQDRTTAGGNQPQHF.

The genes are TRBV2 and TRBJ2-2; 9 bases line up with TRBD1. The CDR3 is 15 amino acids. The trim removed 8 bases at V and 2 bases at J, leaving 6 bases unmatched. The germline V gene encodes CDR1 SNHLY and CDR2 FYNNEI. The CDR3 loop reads CASGRDRANTGELFF. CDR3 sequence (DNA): TGTGCCAGCGGAAGGGACAGGGCCAACACCGGGGAGCTGTTTTTT.

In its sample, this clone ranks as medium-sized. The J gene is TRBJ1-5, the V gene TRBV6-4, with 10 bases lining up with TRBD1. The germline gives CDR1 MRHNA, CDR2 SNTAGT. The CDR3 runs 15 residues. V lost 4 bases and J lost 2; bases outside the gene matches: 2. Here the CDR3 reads CASSAGTGGNQPQHF. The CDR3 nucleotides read TGTGCCAGCAGTGCCGGGACAGGGGGCAATCAGCCCCAGCATTTT.

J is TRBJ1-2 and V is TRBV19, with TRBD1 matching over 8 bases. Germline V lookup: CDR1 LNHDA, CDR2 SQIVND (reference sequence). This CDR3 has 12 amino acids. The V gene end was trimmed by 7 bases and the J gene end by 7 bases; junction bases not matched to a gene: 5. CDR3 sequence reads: CASNDRGFGYTF. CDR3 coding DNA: TGTGCCAGTAACGACAGGGGTTTTGGCTACACCTTC.

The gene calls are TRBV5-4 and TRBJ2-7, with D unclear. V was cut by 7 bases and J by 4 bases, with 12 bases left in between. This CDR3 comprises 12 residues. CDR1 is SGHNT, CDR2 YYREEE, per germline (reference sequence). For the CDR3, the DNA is TGTGCCAGCTCAAACCAGGCGTACGAGCAGTACTTC. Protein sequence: CASSNQAYEQYF.

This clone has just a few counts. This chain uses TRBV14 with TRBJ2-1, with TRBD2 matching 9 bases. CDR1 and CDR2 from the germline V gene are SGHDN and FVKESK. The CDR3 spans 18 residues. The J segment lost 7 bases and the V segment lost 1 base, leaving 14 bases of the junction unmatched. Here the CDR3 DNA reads TGTGCCAGCAGCCAAGCGGGGAGCGGGAGGCTCGTTACGAATGAGCAGTTCTTC. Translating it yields CASSQAGSGRLVTNEQFF.

Here the CDR3 reads CASSQANRARGYTF. Written as DNA, the CDR3 is TGTGCCAGCAGCCAAGCGAACAGGGCCCGTGGCTACACCTTC. V gene TRBV3-1 (or the pseudogene TRBV3-2) combines with J gene TRBJ1-2, with D possibly being TRBD1 (6 bases). Trimming stripped 1 base from V and 7 bases from J, with 13 bases between. This CDR3 is 14 amino acids long. The germline gives CDR1 LGHDT, CDR2 YNNKEL (reference sequence).

CDR3 DNA sequence: TGTGCCAGCAGCTTTTTCCGGGGGAGGTCCTACGAGCAGTACTTC. It specifies CASSFFRGRSYEQYF. The chain combines TRBV11-2 with TRBJ2-7, with D perhaps TRBD2 (6 bases). Germline loops: CDR1 SGHAT, CDR2 FQNNGV. The CDR3 is made up of 15 amino acids. Trimming removed 3 bases from V and 1 base from J, with 13 bases in between.

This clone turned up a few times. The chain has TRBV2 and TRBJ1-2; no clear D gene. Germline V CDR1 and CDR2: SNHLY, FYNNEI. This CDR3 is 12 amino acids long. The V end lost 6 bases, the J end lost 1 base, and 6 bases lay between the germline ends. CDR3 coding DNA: TGTGCCAGCAGGGGCTTTAACTATGGCTACACCTTC. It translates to CASRGFNYGYTF. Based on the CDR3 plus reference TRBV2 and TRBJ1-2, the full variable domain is EPEVTQTPSHQVTQMGQEVILRCVPISNHLYFYWYRQILGQKVEFLVSFYNNEISEKSEIFDDQFSVERPDGSNFTLKIRSTKLEDSAMYFCASRGFNYGYTFGSGTRLTVV.